The clone carrying this T cell receptor (beta chain) was counted a few times. This specimen comes from a study of CD8+ T cells in alopecia areata. Germline V lookup: CDR1 SQVTM, CDR2 ANQGSEA. The CDR3 is 15 amino acids. The V gene end was trimmed by 3 bases and the J gene end by 0 bases; junction bases not matched to a gene: 5. Once RNA had been extracted, it was reverse transcribed into cDNA to act as the sequencing template. Assay: immunoSEQ multiplex PCR; the TCRdb copy retains only in-frame clones and omits some. The sample comprises about 180,000 clones, about 70% of which are singletons, and about an eighth rests with the top ten. Investigators sorted PBMCs to obtain both CD4+ and CD8+ T cells.

The chain joins TRBV29-1 to TRBJ2-7; 10 bases align to TRBD2. The receptor's source is a human donor with alopecia areata. The source was CD8+ T cells sorted from blood, collected at week 0. The CDR3 protein is CSVDLGLADSYEQYF. CDR3 nucleotides: TGCAGCGTTGACTTAGGACTAGCGGACTCCTACGAGCAGTACTTC.